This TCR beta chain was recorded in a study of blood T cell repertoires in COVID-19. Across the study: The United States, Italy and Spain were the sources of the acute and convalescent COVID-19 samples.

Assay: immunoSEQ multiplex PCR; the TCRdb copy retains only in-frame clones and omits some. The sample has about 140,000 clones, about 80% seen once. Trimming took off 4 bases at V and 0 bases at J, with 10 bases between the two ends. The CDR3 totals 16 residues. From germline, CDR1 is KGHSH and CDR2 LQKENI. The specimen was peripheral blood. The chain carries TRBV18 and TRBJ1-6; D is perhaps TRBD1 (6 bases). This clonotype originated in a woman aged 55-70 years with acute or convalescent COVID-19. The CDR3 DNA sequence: TGTGCCAGCTCACTGGACAGCAGCTCCTATAATTCACCCCTCCACTTT. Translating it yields CASSLDSSSYNSPLHF.